These T cell receptor beta chains were read from a single sample in a study of cytomegalovirus exposure and HLA in healthy donors. Only in-frame clones appear in the TCRdb table, and some are missing; sequencing was by immunoSEQ multiplex PCR. The sample records roughly 120,000 clones, 76% being singletons. Material for sequencing was PBMCs. The receptors come from a man younger than 40 in good health and CMV-seropositive. Each CDR3 is given with its conserved first and last residue. Each record gives: J gene, D gene, V gene, clone size, CDR3 protein, CDR3 DNA. A D gene is named only where the DNA matches it firmly. Expanded clones are given a class, and other clones once, few, many or no size at all.

TRBJ2-1 . TRBV13 . CASSLSGGKNEQFF TGTGCCAGCAGCTTAAGCGGTGGGAAAAATGAGCAGTTCTTC
TRBJ1-1 TRBD1 TRBV29-1 . CSASIGTGDF TGCAGCGCCTCGATTGGGACAGGTGACTTT
TRBJ1-1 TRBD1 TRBV27 . CAIVQGARAFF TGTGCCATCGTCCAGGGGGCGCGGGCTTTCTTT
TRBJ2-1 TRBD1 TRBV13 . CASSPQGQGPYNEQFF TGTGCCAGCAGCCCACAAGGACAGGGCCCCTACAATGAGCAGTTCTTC
TRBJ2-5 . TRBV6-5 once CASSYARDFETQYF TGTGCCAGCAGTTACGCCCGGGACTTCGAGACCCAGTACTTC
TRBJ2-2 . TRBV4-3 few CASSQAGTGELFF TGCGCCAGCAGCCAAGCGGGCACCGGGGAGCTGTTTTTT
TRBJ2-2 TRBD1 TRBV5-1 few CASLGQATSNTGELFF TGCGCCAGCCTCGGACAGGCGACTTCGAACACCGGGGAGCTGTTTTTT
TRBJ2-3 TRBD1 TRBV6-5 . CASSRDRGADTQYF TGTGCCAGCAGTCGGGACAGGGGGGCAGATACGCAGTATTTT
TRBJ2-7 TRBD1 TRBV28 . CATRDSATYEQYF TGTGCCACCAGGGACAGTGCTACCTACGAGCAGTACTTC
TRBJ2-1 . TRBV28 . CASTTGSGNEQFF TGTGCCAGCACCACAGGGTCGGGGAATGAGCAGTTCTTC